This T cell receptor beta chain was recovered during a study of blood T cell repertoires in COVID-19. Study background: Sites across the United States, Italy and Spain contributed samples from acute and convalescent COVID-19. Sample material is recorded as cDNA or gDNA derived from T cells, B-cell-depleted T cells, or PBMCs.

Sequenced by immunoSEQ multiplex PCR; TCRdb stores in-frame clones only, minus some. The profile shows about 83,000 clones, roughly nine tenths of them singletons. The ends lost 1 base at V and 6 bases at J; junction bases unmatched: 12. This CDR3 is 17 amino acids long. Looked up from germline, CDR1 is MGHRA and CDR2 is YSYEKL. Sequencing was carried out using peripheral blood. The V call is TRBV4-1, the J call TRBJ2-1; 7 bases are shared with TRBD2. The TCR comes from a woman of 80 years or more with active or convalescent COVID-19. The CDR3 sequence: CASSQVLGGGLFNEQFF. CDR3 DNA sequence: TGCGCCAGCAGCCAAGTTCTCGGCGGGGGACTTTTCAATGAGCAGTTCTTC.